The 26 T cell receptor beta chains listed next were all sequenced from one sample in a study of T cell responses to AZD1222 COVID-19 vaccine (dated by TCRdb to about 2021). Interpreted using the paper, the time point label stands for: baseline before first vaccination. The library came from the immunoSEQ multiplex PCR assay. The immuneACCESS repertoire file appears here via TCRdb, limited to in-frame rearrangements. These files lack a portion of the clones; in checked studies, under half of the deficit traces to unresolved V genes, and the cause of the others is not known. This sample is represented by about 140,000 clones; approximately 90% of them were singletons. Of the sample, roughly 4% falls within the top ten clones. The sample in question was peripheral blood, obtained on day 0 of AZD1222 vaccination. These receptors were obtained from an adult in good health.

The CDR3 sequence is CASSYQGAGGANVLTF. The CDR3 DNA follows: TGTGCCAGCAGTTACCAGGGGGCGGGCGGGGCCAACGTCCTGACTTTC. This sequence joins TRBV6-5 and TRBJ2-6; 8 nucleotides line up with TRBD1. The CDR3 length is 16 residues. J lost 4 bases, V lost 2 bases, and 4 bases had no gene match. Germline CDR1 MNHEY, CDR2 SVGAGI.

This chain connects TRBV4-3 to TRBJ2-7; 11 bases are shared with TRBD1. Germline CDR1 reads LGHNA; CDR2 reads YSLEER. V dropped 3 bases and J dropped 6; count of bases not matched to a gene: 1. This CDR3 has 13 residues. CDR3 residues: CASSHGTGGEQYF. The CDR3 DNA sequence: TGCGCCAGCAGCCATGGGACAGGGGGCGAGCAGTACTTC.

The chain has TRBV27 and TRBJ1-4; D is possibly TRBD1 (5 bases). The CDR3 extends over 14 amino acids. Germline values: CDR1 MNHEY, CDR2 SMNVEV (reference sequence). V lost 6 bases, J lost 3 bases, and 11 bases lay in between. The CDR3, as DNA: TGTGCCAGCAGGCGAGGGGTGGCTAATGAAAAACTGTTTTTT. This codes for CASRRGVANEKLFF. Drawing the rest from reference TRBV27 and TRBJ1-4, the complete variable domain is EAQVTQNPRYLITVTGKKLTVTCSQNMNHEYMSWYRQDPGLGLRQIYYSMNVEVTDKGDVPEGYKVSRKEKRNFPLILESPSPNQTSLYFCASRRGVANEKLFFGSGTQLSVL.

V is TRBV28 and J is TRBJ1-1; D unresolved. Germline CDR1 MDHEN, CDR2 SYDVKM. The CDR3 runs 11 residues. V dropped 2 bases and J dropped 6 bases, with 4 bases sitting between them. CDR3 residues: CASSLPPEAFF. DNA for the CDR3: TGTGCCAGCAGTTTACCCCCTGAAGCTTTCTTT.

The CDR3 protein is CASNSGPSGYTF. The DNA for the CDR3 is TGTGCCAGCAATTCCGGGCCCTCCGGCTACACCTTC. The chain has TRBV6-6 and TRBJ1-2; no clear D gene. The germline CDR1 and CDR2 sequences are MNHNY and SVGAGI (reference sequence). Trimming shortened V by 7 bases and J by 8 bases, and 14 bases separated the two germline ends. This CDR3 spans 12 amino acids.

The chain couples TRBV25-1 to TRBJ1-4; a possible D gene is TRBD1 (5 bases). The CDR3 contains 12 residues. Germline CDR1 and CDR2: MGHDK and SYGVNS. Between the trimmed V and J ends, which lost 5 bases and 7 bases, there was a span of 8 bases. The CDR3 spells CASSNRFEKLFF. Written as DNA, the CDR3 is TGTGCCAGCAGTAACAGGTTTGAAAAACTGTTTTTT. Variable domain in full (rest from reference TRBV25-1 and TRBJ1-4): EADIYQTPRYLVIGTGKKITLECSQTMGHDKMYWYQQDPGMELHLIHYSYGVNSTEKGDLSSESTVSRIRTEHFPLTLESARPSHTSQYLCASSNRFEKLFFGSGTQLSVL.

The chain uses TRBV5-6 and TRBJ1-6, with D uncertain. The V gene lost 0 bases and the J gene lost 10 bases, with 8 bases spanning the gap. This CDR3 has 13 amino acids. The germline gives CDR1 SGHDT, CDR2 YYEEEE. This CDR3 reads CASSLATGSPLHF. The CDR3 DNA reads as TGTGCCAGCAGCTTGGCTACGGGCTCACCCCTCCACTTT.

The gene calls are TRBV3-1 (or the pseudogene TRBV3-2) and TRBJ1-5; D unresolved. The V end was cut by 8 bases, the J end by 4 bases, with 12 bases between. Germline assignment: CDR1 LGHDT and CDR2 YNNKEL (reference sequence). The CDR3 totals 13 residues. The CDR3 DNA sequence: TGTGCCAGCGGCTCCACAAGGAATCAGCCCCAGCATTTT. This encodes CASGSTRNQPQHF.

The V gene is TRBV12-3 or TRBV12-4, the J gene TRBJ1-2; D perhaps matches TRBD1 (5 bases). V was clipped by 7 bases and J by 6 bases, with 12 bases between them. The CDR3 sequence is 12 residues long. The CDR3 DNA is TGTGCCAGCACCAAGTGGGGCAATGGCTACACCTTC. Translating it yields CASTKWGNGYTF.

This clone was seen once. The chain couples TRBV10-2 to TRBJ1-4, with D hard to call. V gave up 1 base and J gave up 5 bases, with 20 bases separating them. Germline V CDR1 and CDR2: WSHSY, SAAADI. The CDR3 runs 18 residues. The DNA of the CDR3 is TGCGCCAGCAGTGAGTATTTGAGAACGGCCACTTCGAATGAAAAACTGTTTTTT. Translation gives CASSEYLRTATSNEKLFF.

The chain carries TRBV5-1 and TRBJ2-5, with 9 bases identical to TRBD2. CDR3 size: 14 residues. J was trimmed by 1 base and V by 5 bases; bases with no gene match: 3. The germline gives CDR1 SGHRS, CDR2 YFSETQ. CDR3 sequence (DNA): TGCGCCAGCAGAACTAGCGGGCTCCAAGAGACCCAGTACTTC. It codes for CASRTSGLQETQYF. Using reference TRBV5-1 and TRBJ2-5 for the parts outside the CDR3, the full variable domain is KAGVTQTPRYLIKTRGQQVTLSCSPISGHRSVSWYQQTPGQGLQFLFEYFSETQRNKGNFPGRFSGRQFSNSRSEMNVSTLELGDSALYLCASRTSGLQETQYFGPGTRLLVL.

The gene calls are TRBV5-1 and TRBJ2-7, with D possibly called TRBD1 or TRBD2 (6 bases each). From germline, CDR1 is SGHRS and CDR2 YFSETQ. The CDR3 runs 13 residues. V was clipped by 9 bases and J by 6 bases, with 19 bases between them. CDR3 nucleotide sequence: TGCGCCACCGCAAACCGCAAGGGGGGCGAGCAGTACTTC. It specifies CATANRKGGEQYF.

This clone has only a few counts. The chain is built from TRBV5-1 and TRBJ2-1, with 8 bases identical to TRBD2. Germline CDR1 and CDR2: SGHRS and YFSETQ. After removal of 4 bases from V and 9 bases from J, the junction contained 12 bases not matched to a gene. CDR3 length equals 15 residues. CDR3 DNA: TGCGCCAGCAGCCCCGAACCAGCGGGAGACGTTGAGCAGTTCTTC. It encodes CASSPEPAGDVEQFF.

The CDR3 DNA follows: TGTGCCAGCAGTTTTAGGGGAGCGGGCAGCTCCTACGAGCAGTACTTC. This codes for CASSFRGAGSSYEQYF. The gene calls are TRBV27 and TRBJ2-7; TRBD2 might be the D (6 bases). Germline CDR1 is MNHEY and CDR2 is SMNVEV (reference sequence). Trimming pared 3 bases from V and 0 bases from J, leaving 15 bases between. The CDR3 spans 16 residues.

This clone was recorded only once. J is TRBJ2-2 and V is TRBV30; the match to TRBD1 covers 7 bases. The CDR3 is 13 residues long. Trimming at V came to 4 bases and at J to 5 bases, leaving 4 bases not matched to a gene. CDR1 GTSNPN and CDR2 SVGIG come from the germline V gene (reference sequence). Here the CDR3 reads CAWTPGGTGELFF. The CDR3 nucleotides read TGTGCCTGGACCCCAGGGGGTACCGGGGAGCTGTTTTTT. The variable domain in full, with the rest retrieved from reference TRBV30 and TRBJ2-2, is SQTIHQWPATLVQPVGSPLSLECTVEGTSNPNLYWYRQAAGRGLQLLFYSVGIGQISSEVPQNLSASRPQDRQFILSSKKLLLSDSGFYLCAWTPGGTGELFFGEGSRLTVL.

V is TRBV27 and J is TRBJ1-3, with D maybe TRBD1 (6 bases). CDR3 length: 15 residues. Germline CDR1 is MNHEY and CDR2 is SMNVEV (reference sequence). V was cut by 6 bases and J by 4 bases, with 16 bases left in between. The DNA for the CDR3 is TGTGCCAGCAGAATCGACAGGTCCCCAGGAAACACCATATATTTT. Translating gives CASRIDRSPGNTIYF.

The chain combines TRBV11-1 with TRBJ1-4; D is perhaps TRBD1 (5 bases). The CDR3 totals 14 residues. Germline lookup yields CDR1 SGHAT and CDR2 FQDESV (reference sequence). The V end was cut by 4 bases, the J end by 3 bases, with 9 bases between. The CDR3 DNA follows: TGTGCCAGCAGCTCCAGGGAACCTAATGAAAAACTGTTTTTT. Translating it yields CASSSREPNEKLFF.

V is TRBV27 and J is TRBJ1-6, with D unclear. The V gene lost 2 bases and the J gene lost 7 bases, with 9 bases spanning the gap. The CDR3 is 14 residues long. From germline, CDR1 is MNHEY and CDR2 SMNVEV (reference sequence). Here the CDR3 DNA reads TGTGCCAGCAGTTTACAGAGGGAAAATTCACCCCTCCACTTT. It specifies CASSLQRENSPLHF.

The rearrangement uses TRBV19 and TRBJ2-1; 8 bases fit TRBD2. Germline V gene sequence: CDR1 LNHDA, CDR2 SQIVND (reference sequence). The CDR3 runs 15 residues. V lost 6 bases and J lost 9; bases outside the gene matches: 13. CDR3 sequence reads: CASSRVSSAGGEQFF. The DNA for the CDR3 is TGTGCCAGTAGCCGAGTAAGCTCCGCGGGGGGTGAGCAGTTCTTC.

The chain links TRBV5-5 to TRBJ1-1; 11 bases line up with TRBD1. Germline V gene sequence: CDR1 SGHKS, CDR2 YYEKEE (reference sequence). The CDR3 is 16 residues long. V lost 4 bases, J lost 2 bases, and 7 bases stayed unmatched. The CDR3, as DNA: TGTGCCAGCAGCCGGACAGGGGGCGCTTTTAACACTGAAGCTTTCTTT. It yields the protein CASSRTGGAFNTEAFF. The complete variable domain, with remaining parts taken from reference TRBV5-5 and TRBJ1-1, reads DAGVTQSPTHLIKTRGQQVTLRCSPISGHKSVSWYQQVLGQGPQFIFQYYEKEERGRGNFPDRFSARQFPNYSSELNVNALLLGDSALYLCASSRTGGAFNTEAFFGQGTRLTVV.

The chain combines TRBV5-1 with TRBJ2-1; D may be TRBD1 or TRBD2 (6 bases each). The CDR3 covers 15 residues. Germline CDR1 SGHRS, CDR2 YFSETQ. Trimming pared 1 base from V and 9 bases from J, leaving 17 bases between. DNA of the CDR3: TGCGCCAGCAGCTTGAGTGGGAAAGAGGGGGGTGAGCAGTTCTTC. The encoded protein is CASSLSGKEGGEQFF.

This chain connects TRBV9 to TRBJ2-6; D is unclear. Trimming cost V 4 bases and J 0 bases, with 2 bases left between them. Germline lookup yields CDR1 SGDLS and CDR2 YYNGEE. CDR3 length: 13 amino acids. CDR3: CASSFSGANVLTF. CDR3 sequence (DNA): TGTGCCAGCAGCTTCTCTGGGGCCAACGTCCTGACTTTC.

This clone occurred once. This chain uses TRBV5-1 with TRBJ2-1; D uncertain. The V gene's germline CDR1 is SGHRS and CDR2 YFSETQ. This CDR3 is built from 20 residues. V was trimmed by 0 bases and J by 8 bases, leaving 30 bases between them. This CDR3 is CASSLARPGPRVKVVDEQFF. The DNA of the CDR3 is TGCGCCAGCAGCTTGGCGAGACCGGGCCCCCGGGTTAAAGTTGTAGATGAGCAGTTCTTC.

The J gene is TRBJ2-2, the V gene TRBV6-5, with 10 bases aligning to TRBD1. The J segment lost 7 bases and the V segment lost 7 bases, leaving 9 bases of the junction unmatched. From germline, CDR1 is MNHEY and CDR2 SVGAGI. This CDR3 has 15 amino acids. This CDR3 is CASTLMTGGNGELFF. In DNA form, the CDR3 reads TGTGCCAGCACCTTAATGACAGGGGGCAACGGGGAGCTGTTTTTT.

V gene TRBV5-6 combines with J gene TRBJ1-4; D ambiguous. V was clipped by 0 bases and J by 7 bases, with 10 bases between them. The CDR3 has 14 residues. CDR1 SGHDT and CDR2 YYEEEE come from the germline V gene. This chain's CDR3 is CASSLAGKGEKLFF. The CDR3, as DNA: TGTGCCAGCAGCTTGGCGGGGAAGGGTGAAAAACTGTTTTTT.

The chain recombines TRBV11-2 with TRBJ1-1; TRBD1 matches at 12 bases. This CDR3 spans 17 amino acids. CDR1 is SGHAT, CDR2 FQNNGV, per germline. V lost 4 bases to trimming and J lost 8 bases; unmatched junction nucleotides: 14. CDR3 sequence: CASSSGSLGQGALEAFF. CDR3 nucleotide sequence: TGTGCCAGCAGCTCCGGCAGTTTGGGACAGGGGGCTTTGGAAGCTTTCTTT.